This entry lists 25 T cell receptor beta chains sequenced from one sample in a study of OX40 agonist ivuxolimab in advanced cancers. The method behind the library was the immunoSEQ multiplex PCR assay. Imported from immuneACCESS, the table was reduced by TCRdb to in-frame sequences with V and J called. These copies leave out some clones; in studies compared against another copy, an unresolved V gene accounts for under half, and the cause of the remainder is not known. The sample table shows around 92,000 clones, and around 94% are seen once. Clones ranked in the top ten supply 0.15% to 0.2% of the sample. The sample consisted of CD4+ or CD8+ T cells sorted from blood, taken in a trial of the OX40 agonist ivuxolimab. The receptor source for this set is an adult with an advanced solid tumor such as melanoma, head and neck, liver or kidney cancer.

The CDR3, as DNA: TGTGCCAGCAGCCTGGGTGGGCAGTTCTTC. It yields the protein CASSLGGQFF. The genes are TRBV5-8 and TRBJ2-1; D is unclear. The CDR3 is 10 amino acids. V lost 4 bases and J 12 bases, leaving 8 bases between the germline ends. Germline V CDR1 and CDR2: SGHTS, YDEGEE.

The chain uses TRBV7-2 and TRBJ2-1, with 10 bases aligning to TRBD2. Germline trimming cut 7 bases from V and 7 bases from J; bases unmatched to any gene: 10. This CDR3 has 15 residues. Germline V gives CDR1 SGHTA, CDR2 FQGNSA. The CDR3 DNA sequence: TGTGCCAGCACCAAAGCGGGAGGGGTTAGGAATGAGCAGTTCTTC. It translates to CASTKAGGVRNEQFF.

This clone was found once. The chain combines TRBV6-5 with TRBJ2-7, with 7 nucleotides matching TRBD2. Losses at the gene ends were 0 bases for V and 4 bases for J; bases not matched to a gene: 6. CDR3 length: 15 residues. Germline V gene lookup returns CDR1 MNHEY and CDR2 SVGAGI. In DNA form, the CDR3 reads TGTGCCAGCAGTTACTCGTTAGCGGGTGGGTACGAGCAGTACTTC. This translates into CASSYSLAGGYEQYF.

The rearrangement links TRBV10-3 to TRBJ1-3; D unclear. Looked up from germline, CDR1 is ENHRY and CDR2 is SYGVKD. V dropped 0 bases and J dropped 2 bases, with 8 bases sitting between them. This CDR3 region has 15 residues. This CDR3 reads CAISESGYAGNTIYF. DNA of the CDR3: TGTGCCATCAGTGAGTCAGGTTACGCTGGAAACACCATATATTTT.

This rearrangement joins TRBV6-6 to TRBJ2-3; D is unresolved. This CDR3 has 11 residues. V lost 7 bases and J lost 3, with 5 bases in between. Germline lookup yields CDR1 MNHNY and CDR2 SVGAGI (reference sequence). CDR3 in amino acids: CASMRTDTQYF. The DNA for the CDR3 is TGTGCCAGCATGCGTACAGATACGCAGTATTTT.

J is TRBJ1-6 and V is TRBV27; D might be TRBD1 (6 bases). Germline V CDR1 and CDR2: MNHEY, SMNVEV (reference sequence). Trimming took off 5 bases at V and 9 bases at J, with 14 bases between the two ends. This CDR3 has 14 amino acids. CDR3 sequence (DNA): TGTGCCAGCAGTCTAAACAGGGAAAGTTCACCCCTCCACTTT. This translates into CASSLNRESSPLHF.

This chain links TRBV6-5 with TRBJ2-1; TRBD1 aligns across 8 bases. Losses at the gene ends were 2 bases for V and 1 base for J; bases not matched to a gene: 4. The CDR3 totals 16 residues. Germline V gives CDR1 MNHEY, CDR2 SVGAGI. The CDR3 is CASSYQGARSYNEQFF. In nucleotides, the CDR3 is TGTGCCAGCAGTTACCAGGGGGCCAGGTCCTACAATGAGCAGTTCTTC.

The V gene is TRBV30, the J gene TRBJ2-1; D is unclear. This CDR3 has 11 amino acids. The ends were cut back, 0 bases at V and 9 bases at J, with 6 bases in the middle. From germline, CDR1 is GTSNPN and CDR2 SVGIG (reference sequence). In nucleotides, the CDR3 is TGTGCCTGGAGTGTACAGATTGAGCAGTTCTTC. Encoded protein: CAWSVQIEQFF. The entire variable domain, with the rest obtained from reference TRBV30 and TRBJ2-1, is as follows: SQTIHQWPATLVQPVGSPLSLECTVEGTSNPNLYWYRQAAGRGLQLLFYSVGIGQISSEVPQNLSASRPQDRQFILSSKKLLLSDSGFYLCAWSVQIEQFFGPGTRLTVL.

This chain links TRBV5-6 with TRBJ2-6, with D hard to call. From germline, CDR1 is SGHDT and CDR2 YYEEEE. Trimming left V 6 bases short and J 2 bases short, with 9 bases between. The length of the CDR3 is 14 residues. The CDR3 bases are TGTGCCAGCAACACATTGCCTGGGGCCAACGTCCTGACTTTC. Amino acids: CASNTLPGANVLTF.

V gene TRBV7-2 combines with J gene TRBJ2-5; D possibly corresponds to TRBD1 (7 bases). Germline lookup yields CDR1 SGHTA and CDR2 FQGNSA. The CDR3 consists of 17 residues. Between the trimmed V and J ends, which lost 3 bases and 2 bases, there was a span of 19 bases. The CDR3 is CASSLYGAGQIQETQYF. The CDR3 bases are TGTGCCAGCAGCTTGTACGGCGCGGGACAGATTCAAGAGACCCAGTACTTC.

CDR3 amino acids: CASRASGQETQYF. The CDR3 DNA reads TGTGCCAGCAGGGCTAGCGGTCAAGAGACCCAGTACTTC. The chain carries TRBV28 and TRBJ2-5; the match to TRBD2 covers 7 bases. Germline values: CDR1 MDHEN, CDR2 SYDVKM. The length of the CDR3 is 13 residues. The trim removed 6 bases at V and 2 bases at J, leaving 3 bases unmatched.

This chain connects TRBV7-9 to TRBJ1-4; 9 nucleotides align to TRBD1. V gave up 3 bases and J gave up 5 bases; unmatched junction bases: 1. The CDR3 has 14 amino acids. CDR1 is SEHNR and CDR2 is FQNEAQ in the germline V gene (reference sequence). The CDR3 loop is CASSFGQGNEKLFF. In DNA form, the CDR3 reads TGTGCCAGCAGCTTCGGACAGGGGAATGAAAAACTGTTTTTT.

As regards this clone: A read error may account for a junction end that differs from germline. The chain employs TRBV7-7 and TRBJ2-5, with 9 bases matching TRBD1. The DNA end is more similar to TRBJ2-7, so the J call may be wrong. Per germline, CDR1 SSHAT and CDR2 FNYEAQ (reference sequence). This CDR3 spans 15 amino acids. Here the CDR3 DNA reads TGTGCTAGCAGCGGAGGGACAGGGAGCTCCTACGAGCAGTACTTC. Translated: CASSGGTGSSYEQYF.

The rearrangement links TRBV2 to TRBJ2-1; D may correspond to TRBD1 or TRBD2 (5 bases each). CDR3 length equals 14 residues. Trimming stripped 2 bases from V and 8 bases from J, with 13 bases between. From germline, CDR1 is SNHLY and CDR2 FYNNEI. CDR3 sequence reads: CASSEWGRADEQFF. In DNA, the CDR3 is TGTGCCAGCAGTGAATGGGGACGGGCGGATGAGCAGTTCTTC.

The V gene is TRBV28, the J gene TRBJ1-5; 8 nucleotides align to TRBD1. Germline values: CDR1 MDHEN, CDR2 SYDVKM. Trimming cost V 4 bases and J 5 bases; bases outside gene matches: 7. The CDR3 has 15 amino acids. The CDR3 bases are TGTGCCAGCAGTTCGCACCACAGGGGGGATCAGCCCCAGCATTTT. Protein sequence: CASSSHHRGDQPQHF.

This clone was counted between two and nine times. The gene calls are TRBV9 and TRBJ2-7; TRBD2 might be the D (5 bases). Trimming left V 4 bases short and J 5 bases short, with 19 bases between. Looked up from germline, CDR1 is SGDLS and CDR2 is YYNGEE. The length of the CDR3 is 15 residues. The CDR3 nucleotides read TGTGCCAGCAGCTCGGACCTATTAGTCGGGAACGAGCAGTACTTC. Translating gives CASSSDLLVGNEQYF.

The CDR3 protein is CASSSPGGAKNIQYF. The DNA for the CDR3 is TGTGCCAGCAGTTCCCCGGGGGGAGCCAAAAACATTCAGTACTTC. The chain has TRBV28 and TRBJ2-4, with 7 positions matching TRBD2. With V trimmed by 4 bases and J by 0 bases, 3 bases remained unmatched. Germline V gene lookup returns CDR1 MDHEN and CDR2 SYDVKM. The CDR3 is 15 amino acids. The full variable domain, in which reference TRBV28 and TRBJ2-4 provide the parts outside the CDR3, is DVKVTQSSRYLVKRTGEKVFLECVQDMDHENMFWYRQDPGLGLRLIYFSYDVKMKEKGDIPEGYSVSREKKERFSLILESASTNQTSMYLCASSSPGGAKNIQYFGAGTRLSVL.

CDR3 DNA sequence: TGTGCCAGCAGAAGTAGAGCGTTGAACACTGAAGCTTTCTTT. Translation gives CASRSRALNTEAFF. The chain joins TRBV11-2 to TRBJ1-1, with no clear D. This CDR3 comprises 14 residues. From germline, CDR1 is SGHAT and CDR2 FQNNGV. The germline V and J ends were trimmed by 6 bases and 0 bases, with 11 bases remaining between them.

The chain is built from TRBV10-3 and TRBJ2-2; D not resolved. Deletions cut 7 bases from V and 3 bases from J, with 12 bases between. Germline V gene lookup returns CDR1 ENHRY and CDR2 SYGVKD. The CDR3 contains 14 residues. The CDR3 loop reads CAIMAERDTGELFF. The CDR3 coding sequence is TGTGCCATCATGGCAGAGAGAGACACCGGGGAGCTGTTTTTT.

Written as DNA, the CDR3 is TGTGCCAGCAGCTTAGAGGCGGTCAATGGCTACACCTTC. Protein product: CASSLEAVNGYTF. V and J are TRBV7-9 and TRBJ1-2; D is undetermined. Germline V lookup: CDR1 SEHNR, CDR2 FQNEAQ (reference sequence). Trimming shortened V by 1 base and J by 6 bases, and 9 bases separated the two germline ends. The CDR3 sequence is 13 residues long.

This sequence joins TRBV11-2 and TRBJ2-3; 7 bases fit TRBD2. V lost 1 base and J lost 0; bases outside the gene matches: 7. This CDR3 contains 17 residues. The germline CDR1 and CDR2 sequences are SGHAT and FQNNGV. The CDR3: CASSLAPSGLSTDTQYF. CDR3 in DNA: TGTGCCAGCAGCTTAGCCCCTAGCGGACTTAGCACAGATACGCAGTATTTT.

This sequence joins TRBV5-1 and TRBJ1-1; D not certain. The germline CDR1 and CDR2 sequences are SGHRS and YFSETQ. The ends were cut back, 4 bases at V and 7 bases at J, with 20 bases in the middle. This CDR3 spans 15 amino acids. CDR3 loop: CASSNTGRDGDEAFF. The CDR3 DNA follows: TGCGCCAGCAGCAACACGGGCCGGGATGGTGATGAAGCTTTCTTT.

The genes are TRBV7-7 and TRBJ2-5; 10 bases align to TRBD2. Germline trimming cut 2 bases from V and 3 bases from J; bases unmatched to any gene: 3. Looked up from germline, CDR1 is SSHAT and CDR2 is FNYEAQ (reference sequence). The CDR3 covers 15 residues. This chain's CDR3 is CASSLRLAGEETQYF. CDR3 bases: TGTGCCAGCAGCTTAAGGCTAGCGGGGGAAGAGACCCAGTACTTC.

The chain uses TRBV9 and TRBJ1-1; 9 bases are shared with TRBD1. The CDR3 is made up of 17 amino acids. Germline loops: CDR1 SGDLS, CDR2 YYNGEE. The V and J ends lost 0 bases and 1 base, in that order; junction bases with no gene match: 7. The CDR3 sequence: CASSVVRSGQGNTEAFF. CDR3 bases: TGTGCCAGCAGCGTAGTTAGGTCGGGACAGGGGAACACTGAAGCTTTCTTT.

This chain uses TRBV7-2 with TRBJ2-1; 10 bases line up with TRBD1. The germline V gene encodes CDR1 SGHTA and CDR2 FQGNSA. The trim removed 0 bases at V and 7 bases at J, leaving 3 bases unmatched. This CDR3 spans 15 amino acids. This CDR3 is CASSLATGGMNEQFF. In nucleotides, the CDR3 is TGTGCCAGCAGCTTAGCGACAGGGGGCATGAATGAGCAGTTCTTC.